The clone carrying this TCR beta chain was recorded a few times. What it binds is unknown. This record belongs to a study of immune evolution from preneoplasia to lung adenocarcinoma. Study findings and constraints: Compared with EGFR-mutant or double wild-type lesions, KRAS-mutant nodules were more clonal.

Resections took place in Japan or China from about 2013 to 2018. Two lung cancer pathologists independently confirmed each histologic diagnosis. After pathologic assessment, macro-dissection selected premalignant or tumor cells for extraction. Sequencing used immunoSEQ multiplex PCR; TCRdb keeps in-frame clones, though not all of them. The sample records around 13,000 clones, less than 85% being singletons. The germline gives CDR1 SNHLY, CDR2 FYNNEI. The CDR3 length is 15 residues. Trimming pared 4 bases from V and 9 bases from J, leaving 16 bases between. This chain connects TRBV2 to TRBJ1-6; D not certain. This receptor was taken from a person between 65 and 79 years old with lung adenocarcinoma. The sample taken for sequencing was FFPE minimally invasive lung adenocarcinoma tissue. CDR3 in amino acids: CASSGGRALISPLHF. The CDR3 DNA reads as TGTGCCAGCAGTGGAGGACGTGCTTTAATTTCACCCCTCCACTTT.